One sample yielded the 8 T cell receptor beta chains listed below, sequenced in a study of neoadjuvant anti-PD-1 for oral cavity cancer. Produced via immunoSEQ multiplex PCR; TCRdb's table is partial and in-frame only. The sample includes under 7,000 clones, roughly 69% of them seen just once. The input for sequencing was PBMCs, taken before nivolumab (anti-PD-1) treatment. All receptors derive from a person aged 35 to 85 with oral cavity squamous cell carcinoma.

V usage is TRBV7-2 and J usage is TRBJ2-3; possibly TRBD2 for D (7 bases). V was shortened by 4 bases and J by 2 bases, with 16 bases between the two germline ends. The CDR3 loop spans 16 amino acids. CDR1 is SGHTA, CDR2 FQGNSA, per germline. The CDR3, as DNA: TGTGCCAGCAGCTACCGAGGGGGGGCGACCACAGATACGCAGTATTTT. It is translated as CASSYRGGATTDTQYF.

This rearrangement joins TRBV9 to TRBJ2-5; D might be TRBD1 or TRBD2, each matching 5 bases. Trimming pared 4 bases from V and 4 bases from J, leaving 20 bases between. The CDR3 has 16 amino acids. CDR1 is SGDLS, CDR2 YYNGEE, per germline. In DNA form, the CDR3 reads TGTGCCAGCAGCATCTCCGGGACCCCGGTCGGAGAGACCCAGTACTTC. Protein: CASSISGTPVGETQYF. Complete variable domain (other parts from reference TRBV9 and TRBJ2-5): DSGVTQTPKHLITATGQRVTLRCSPRSGDLSVYWYQQSLDQGLQFLIQYYNGEERAKGNILERFSAQQFPDLHSELNLSSLELGDSALYFCASSISGTPVGETQYFGPGTRLLVL.

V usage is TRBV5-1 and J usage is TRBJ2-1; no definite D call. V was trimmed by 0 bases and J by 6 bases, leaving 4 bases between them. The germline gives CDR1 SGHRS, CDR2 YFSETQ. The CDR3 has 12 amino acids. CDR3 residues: CASSLEGNEQFF. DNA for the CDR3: TGCGCCAGCAGCTTGGAAGGCAATGAGCAGTTCTTC.

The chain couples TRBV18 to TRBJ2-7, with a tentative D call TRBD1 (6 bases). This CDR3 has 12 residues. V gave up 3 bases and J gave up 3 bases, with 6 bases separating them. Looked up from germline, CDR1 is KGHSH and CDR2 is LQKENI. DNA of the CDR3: TGTGCCAGCTCACCGGACAGCTACGAGCAGTACTTC. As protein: CASSPDSYEQYF. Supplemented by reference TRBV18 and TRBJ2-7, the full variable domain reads NAGVMQNPRHLVRRRGQEARLRCSPMKGHSHVYWYRQLPEEGLKFMVYLQKENIIDESGMPKERFSAEFPKEGPSILRIQQVVRGDSAAYFCASSPDSYEQYFGPGTRLTVT.

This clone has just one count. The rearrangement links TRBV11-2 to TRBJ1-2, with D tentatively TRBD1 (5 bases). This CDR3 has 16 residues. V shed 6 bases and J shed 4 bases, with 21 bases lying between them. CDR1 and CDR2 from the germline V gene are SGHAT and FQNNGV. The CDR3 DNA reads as TGTGCCAGCAGTTTTCCGGGACGGAGATCCACCTATGGCTACACCTTC. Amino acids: CASSFPGRRSTYGYTF.

CDR3 DNA sequence: TGTGCCAGCATGTTAGAGCGGGGGGTTTCCTACGAGCAGTACTTC. Amino acid sequence: CASMLERGVSYEQYF. V gene TRBV6-5 combines with J gene TRBJ2-7, with 9 bases lining up with TRBD2. The CDR3 has 15 residues. Germline CDR1 MNHEY, CDR2 SVGAGI. J was trimmed by 1 base and V by 7 bases; bases with no gene match: 8.

DNA for the CDR3: TGTGCCAGCAGCGCCGGGATCAATCAGCCCCAGCATTTT. Translating it yields CASSAGINQPQHF. This chain connects TRBV7-2 to TRBJ1-5, with D uncertain. The CDR3 sequence is 13 residues long. V was clipped by 5 bases and J by 3 bases, with 8 bases between them. The germline V gene encodes CDR1 SGHTA and CDR2 FQGNSA.

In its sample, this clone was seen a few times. CDR3 loop: CSAAGTGANVLTF. In DNA form, the CDR3 reads TGCAGCGCCGCAGGGACCGGGGCCAACGTCCTGACTTTC. The rearrangement uses TRBV29-1 and TRBJ2-6; the D call may be TRBD1 or TRBD2 (5 bases each). CDR1 is SQVTM, CDR2 ANQGSEA, per germline. There are 13 residues in the CDR3. V was cut by 7 bases and J by 4 bases, with 11 bases left in between.